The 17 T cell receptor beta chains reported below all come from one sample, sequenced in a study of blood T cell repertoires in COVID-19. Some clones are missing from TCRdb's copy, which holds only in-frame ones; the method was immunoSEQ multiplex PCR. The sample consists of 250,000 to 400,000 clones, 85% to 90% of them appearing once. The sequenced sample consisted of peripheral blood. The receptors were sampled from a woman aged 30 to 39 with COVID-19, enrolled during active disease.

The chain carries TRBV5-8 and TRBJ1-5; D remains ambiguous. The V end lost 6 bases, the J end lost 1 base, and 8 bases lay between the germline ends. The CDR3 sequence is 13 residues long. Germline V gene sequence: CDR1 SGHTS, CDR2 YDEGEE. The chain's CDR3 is CASTLPSNQPQHF. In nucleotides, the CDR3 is TGTGCCAGCACCCTCCCGAGCAATCAGCCCCAGCATTTT.

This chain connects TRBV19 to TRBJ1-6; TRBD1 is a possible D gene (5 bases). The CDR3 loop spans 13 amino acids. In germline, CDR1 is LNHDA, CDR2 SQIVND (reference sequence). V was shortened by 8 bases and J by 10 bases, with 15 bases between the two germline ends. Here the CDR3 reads CASLSGKNSPLHF. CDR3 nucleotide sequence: TGTGCCAGTCTATCAGGGAAAAACTCACCCCTCCACTTT.

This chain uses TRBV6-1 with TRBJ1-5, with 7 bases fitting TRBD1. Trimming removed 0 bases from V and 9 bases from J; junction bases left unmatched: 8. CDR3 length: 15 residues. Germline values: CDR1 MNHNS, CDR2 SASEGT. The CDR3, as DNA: TGTGCCAGCAGTGAAGCTGGGGGACAGTGGTCGCCCCAGCATTTT. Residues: CASSEAGGQWSPQHF.

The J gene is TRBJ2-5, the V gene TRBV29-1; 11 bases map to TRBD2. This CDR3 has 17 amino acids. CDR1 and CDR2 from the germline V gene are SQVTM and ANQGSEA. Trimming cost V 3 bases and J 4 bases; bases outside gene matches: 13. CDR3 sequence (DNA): TGCAGCGTTGAGTTGGGTAGCGGGAGGGCCTGGGGAGAGACCCAGTACTTC. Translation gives CSVELGSGRAWGETQYF.

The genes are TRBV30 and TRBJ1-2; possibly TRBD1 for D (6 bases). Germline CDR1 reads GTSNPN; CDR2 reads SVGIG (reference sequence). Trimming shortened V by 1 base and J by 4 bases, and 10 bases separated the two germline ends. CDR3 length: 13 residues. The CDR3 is CAWSGQETYGYTF. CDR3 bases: TGTGCCTGGAGTGGACAGGAGACCTATGGCTACACCTTC.

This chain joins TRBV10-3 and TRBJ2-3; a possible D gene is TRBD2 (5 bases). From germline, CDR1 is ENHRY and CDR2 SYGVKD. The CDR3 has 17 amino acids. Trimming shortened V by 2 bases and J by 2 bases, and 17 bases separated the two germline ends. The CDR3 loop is CAISESTAVTDTDTQYF. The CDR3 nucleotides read TGTGCCATCAGTGAGAGCACAGCGGTTACAGACACAGATACGCAGTATTTT.

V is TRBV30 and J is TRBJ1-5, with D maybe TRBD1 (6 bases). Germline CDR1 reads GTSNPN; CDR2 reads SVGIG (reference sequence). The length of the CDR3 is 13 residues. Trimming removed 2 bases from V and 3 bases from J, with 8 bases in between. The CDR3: CAWSNRVNQPQHF. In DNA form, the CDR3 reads TGTGCCTGGAGTAACAGGGTCAATCAGCCCCAGCATTTT.

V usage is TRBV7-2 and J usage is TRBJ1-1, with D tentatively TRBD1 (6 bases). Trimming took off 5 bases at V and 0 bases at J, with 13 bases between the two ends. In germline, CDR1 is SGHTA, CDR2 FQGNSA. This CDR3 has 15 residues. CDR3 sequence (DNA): TGTGCCAGCAGCGCCCTGACAGGAGTGAACACTGAAGCTTTCTTT. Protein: CASSALTGVNTEAFF.

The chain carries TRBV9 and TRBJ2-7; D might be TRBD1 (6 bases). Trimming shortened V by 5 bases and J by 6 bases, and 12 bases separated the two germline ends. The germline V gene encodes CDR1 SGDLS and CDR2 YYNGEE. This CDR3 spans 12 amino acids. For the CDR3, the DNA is TGTGCCAGCAGTAACCAAGGGGGCGAGCAGTACTTC. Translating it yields CASSNQGGEQYF.

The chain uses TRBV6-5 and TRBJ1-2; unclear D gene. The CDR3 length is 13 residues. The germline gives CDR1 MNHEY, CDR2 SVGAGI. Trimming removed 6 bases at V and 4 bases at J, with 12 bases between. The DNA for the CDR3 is TGTGCCAGCAGGAGGACGGGATCCTATGGCTACACCTTC. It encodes CASRRTGSYGYTF.

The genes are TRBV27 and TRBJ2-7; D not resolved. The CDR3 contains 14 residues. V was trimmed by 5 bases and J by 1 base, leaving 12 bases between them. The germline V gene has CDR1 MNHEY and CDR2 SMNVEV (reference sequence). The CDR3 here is CASSPASSSYEQYF. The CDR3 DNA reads TGTGCCAGCAGTCCCGCATCGAGTTCCTACGAGCAGTACTTC.

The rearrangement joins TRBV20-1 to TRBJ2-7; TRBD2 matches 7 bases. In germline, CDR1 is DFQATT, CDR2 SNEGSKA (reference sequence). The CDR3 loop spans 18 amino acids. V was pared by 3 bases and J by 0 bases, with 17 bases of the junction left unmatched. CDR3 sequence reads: CSASGLWEGRTASYEQYF. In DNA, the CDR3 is TGCAGTGCTAGTGGTTTGTGGGAGGGGCGGACCGCCTCCTACGAGCAGTACTTC.

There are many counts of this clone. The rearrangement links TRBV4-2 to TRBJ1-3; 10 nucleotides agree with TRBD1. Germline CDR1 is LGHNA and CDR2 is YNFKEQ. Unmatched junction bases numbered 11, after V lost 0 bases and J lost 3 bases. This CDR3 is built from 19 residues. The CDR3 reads CASSQDIGTGADIGNTIYF. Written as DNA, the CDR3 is TGTGCCAGCAGCCAAGATATTGGGACAGGGGCCGATATTGGAAACACCATATATTTT.

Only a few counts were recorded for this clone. CDR3 residues: CASSLTAGGVYGYTF. The CDR3, as DNA: TGTGCCAGCAGCCTTACGGCGGGGGGTGTCTATGGCTACACCTTC. V and J are TRBV5-5 and TRBJ1-2; tentative D call: TRBD1 (5 bases). Trimming took off 4 bases at V and 4 bases at J, with 17 bases between the two ends. Looked up from germline, CDR1 is SGHKS and CDR2 is YYEKEE (reference sequence). This CDR3 spans 15 amino acids.

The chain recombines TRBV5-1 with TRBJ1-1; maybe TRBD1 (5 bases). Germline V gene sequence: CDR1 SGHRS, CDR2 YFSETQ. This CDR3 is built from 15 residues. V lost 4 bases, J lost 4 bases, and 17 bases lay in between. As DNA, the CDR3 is TGCGCCAGCAGCCCGGTTGGGGGAGGAGGCACTGAAGCTTTCTTT. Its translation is CASSPVGGGGTEAFF. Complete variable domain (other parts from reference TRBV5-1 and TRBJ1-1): KAGVTQTPRYLIKTRGQQVTLSCSPISGHRSVSWYQQTPGQGLQFLFEYFSETQRNKGNFPGRFSGRQFSNSRSEMNVSTLELGDSALYLCASSPVGGGGTEAFFGQGTRLTVV.

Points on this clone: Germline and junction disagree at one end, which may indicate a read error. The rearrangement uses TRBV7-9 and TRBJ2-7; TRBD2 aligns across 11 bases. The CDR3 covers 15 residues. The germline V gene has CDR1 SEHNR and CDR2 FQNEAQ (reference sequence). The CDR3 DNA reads TGTGCCAGCAGCTTAAGTAGCGGGAGGGCCTATGAGCAGTACTTC. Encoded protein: CASSLSSGRAYEQYF. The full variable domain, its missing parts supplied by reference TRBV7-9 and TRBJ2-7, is DTGVSQNPRHKITKRGQNVTFRCDPISEHNRLYWYRQTLGQGPEFLTYFQNEAQLEKSRLLSDRFSAERPKGSFSTLEIQRTEQGDSAMYLCASSLSSGRAYEQYFGPGTRLTVT.

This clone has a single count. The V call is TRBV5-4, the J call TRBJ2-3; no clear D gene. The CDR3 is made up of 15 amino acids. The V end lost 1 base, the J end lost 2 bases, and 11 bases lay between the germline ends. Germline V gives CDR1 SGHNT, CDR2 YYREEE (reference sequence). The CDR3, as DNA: TGTGCCAGCAGCTTGAGTTCTGCTACCACAGATACGCAGTATTTT. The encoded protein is CASSLSSATTDTQYF.